Listed here is a single T cell receptor beta chain. This sample was taken from a study of blood T cell repertoires in COVID-19. This table comes from immunoSEQ multiplex PCR, and its TCRdb copy is limited to in-frame clones, with some not included. Here the sample spans more than 200,000 clones, 85% to 90% being singletons. There are 15 residues in the CDR3. Germline V gene sequence: CDR1 MDHEN, CDR2 SYDVKM. V was cut by 6 bases and J by 6 bases, with 20 bases left in between. This TCR was recovered from a woman aged 45-65 years who had recovered from COVID-19. This chain links TRBV28 with TRBJ1-2; D perhaps matches TRBD1 (5 bases). Input material: PBMCs or T cells enriched from blood (not recorded which). Written as DNA, the CDR3 is TGTGCCAGCAGCCAGAGTTCTTGGGGGAGGAATGGCTACACCTTC. It is translated as CASSQSSWGRNGYTF.